The clone carrying this T cell receptor beta chain was observed at least ten times. This sample is part of a study of blood T cells in healthy people across ages. The ends were cut back, 6 bases at V and 4 bases at J, with 9 bases in the middle. Germline-derived CDR1 and CDR2 are MDHEN and SYDVKM. The CDR3 is 12 residues long. The use of a sample-barcoded 5' primer and a J-beta primer mix characterized a second PCR of roughly 7 to 11 cycles. MiXCR, run by TCRdb on the 5' RACE reads, gives a single entry per CDR3 protein. The sample has around 1,700,000 distinct CDR3 sequences; roughly 28% are singletons.

The receptor was isolated from a woman in her twenties or thirties in good health. The sequencing sample was made of blood. The chain links TRBV28 to TRBJ1-2; no reliable D call. CDR3 nucleotide sequence: TGTGCCAGCAGCGCACAGACCTATGGCTACACCTTC. Its protein is CASSAQTYGYTF.